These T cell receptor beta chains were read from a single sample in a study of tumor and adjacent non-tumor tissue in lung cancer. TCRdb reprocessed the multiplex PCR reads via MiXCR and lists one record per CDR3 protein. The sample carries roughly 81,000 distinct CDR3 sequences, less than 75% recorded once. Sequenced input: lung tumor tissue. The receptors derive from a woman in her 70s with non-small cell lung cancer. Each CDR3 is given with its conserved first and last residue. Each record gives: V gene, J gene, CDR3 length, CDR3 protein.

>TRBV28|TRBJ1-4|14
CASISLTTNEKLFF
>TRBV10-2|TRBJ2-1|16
CASSYTTSGSPNEQSF
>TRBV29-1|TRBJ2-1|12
CSVDGEFNEQLF
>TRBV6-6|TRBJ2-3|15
CASSYQGAHTNMQYF
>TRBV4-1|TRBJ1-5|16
CASSQSILRGPQPQHF
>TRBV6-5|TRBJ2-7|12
CVSRAFLREEYF
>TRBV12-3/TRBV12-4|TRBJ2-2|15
CARSLMRTATGELFF
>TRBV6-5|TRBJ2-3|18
CASNYSTVLGRAADTQYF
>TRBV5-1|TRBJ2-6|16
CASSPGQGVVISVLTF
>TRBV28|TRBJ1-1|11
CASTTDTEAFF
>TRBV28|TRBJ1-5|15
CASNFGRGTNQPQHF